This T cell receptor (beta chain) derives from a study of blood T cell repertoires in COVID-19. Profiled with immunoSEQ multiplex PCR; TCRdb holds only in-frame clones, not every one. The sample contains hundreds of thousands of clones, 75% to 90% of which appear only once. This CDR3 has 16 residues. The germline gives CDR1 SGHTA, CDR2 FQGNSA. V lost 5 bases and J 0 bases, leaving 14 bases between the germline ends. Cohorts were assigned according to the clinical history that participants reported. This clone has more than one count but fewer than ten. This chain connects TRBV7-2 to TRBJ1-5; weak D call: TRBD1 (6 bases). Sequencing was done on a sample of PBMCs or T cells enriched from blood (not recorded which). The TCR sequence derives from a man aged 30 to 45 who had recovered from COVID-19. CDR3 in DNA: TGTGCCAGCAGCATCGACGGGACAACTAGCAATCAGCCCCAGCATTTT. Encoded protein: CASSIDGTTSNQPQHF.